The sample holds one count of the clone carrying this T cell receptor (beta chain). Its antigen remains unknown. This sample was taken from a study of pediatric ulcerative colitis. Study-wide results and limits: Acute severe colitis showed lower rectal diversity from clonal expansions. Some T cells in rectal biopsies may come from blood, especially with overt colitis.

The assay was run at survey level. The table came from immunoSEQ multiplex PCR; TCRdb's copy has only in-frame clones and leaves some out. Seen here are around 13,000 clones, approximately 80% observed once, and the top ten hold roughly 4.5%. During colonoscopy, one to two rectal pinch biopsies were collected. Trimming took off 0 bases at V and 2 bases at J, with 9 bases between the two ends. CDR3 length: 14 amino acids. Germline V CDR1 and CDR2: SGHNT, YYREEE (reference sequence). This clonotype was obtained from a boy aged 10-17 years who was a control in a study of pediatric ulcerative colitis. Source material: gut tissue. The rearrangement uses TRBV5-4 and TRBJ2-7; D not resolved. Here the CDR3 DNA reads TGTGCCAGCAGCTTGGCTATAGGGACCTACGAGCAGTACTTC. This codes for CASSLAIGTYEQYF.